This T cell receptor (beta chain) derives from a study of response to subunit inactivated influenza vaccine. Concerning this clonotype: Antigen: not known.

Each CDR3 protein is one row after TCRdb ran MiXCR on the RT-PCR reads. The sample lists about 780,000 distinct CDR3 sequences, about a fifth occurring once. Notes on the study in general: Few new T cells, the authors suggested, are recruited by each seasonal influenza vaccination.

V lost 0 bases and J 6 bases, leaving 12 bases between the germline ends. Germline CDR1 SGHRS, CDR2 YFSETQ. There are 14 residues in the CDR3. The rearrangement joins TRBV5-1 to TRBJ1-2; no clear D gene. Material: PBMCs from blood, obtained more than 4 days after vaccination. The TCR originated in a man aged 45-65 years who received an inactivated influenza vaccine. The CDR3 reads CASSLDLIGDGYTF. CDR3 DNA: TGCGCCAGCAGCTTGGACCTGATCGGCGATGGCTACACCTTC.